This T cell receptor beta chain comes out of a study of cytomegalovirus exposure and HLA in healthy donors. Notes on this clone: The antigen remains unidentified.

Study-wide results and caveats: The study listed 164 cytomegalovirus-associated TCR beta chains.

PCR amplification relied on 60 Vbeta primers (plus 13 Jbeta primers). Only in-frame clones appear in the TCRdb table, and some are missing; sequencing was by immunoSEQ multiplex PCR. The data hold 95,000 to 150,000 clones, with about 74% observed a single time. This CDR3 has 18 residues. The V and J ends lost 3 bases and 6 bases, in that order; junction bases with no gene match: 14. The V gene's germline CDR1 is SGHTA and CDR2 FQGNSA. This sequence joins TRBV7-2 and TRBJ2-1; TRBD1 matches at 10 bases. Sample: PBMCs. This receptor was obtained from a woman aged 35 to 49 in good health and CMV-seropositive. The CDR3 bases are TGTGCCAGCAGCTTCGTCCCGTCGCGACAGGGGGCGATCAATGAGCAGTTCTTC. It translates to CASSFVPSRQGAINEQFF. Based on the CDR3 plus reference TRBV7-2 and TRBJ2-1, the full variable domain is GAGVSQSPSNKVTEKGKDVELRCDPISGHTALYWYRQSLGQGLEFLIYFQGNSAPDKSGLPSDRFSAERTGGSVSTLTIQRTQQEDSAVYLCASSFVPSRQGAINEQFFGPGTRLTVL.